Listed below are T cell receptor beta chains from one sample, sequenced in a study of cytotoxic CD8 clonotypes in ibrutinib-treated CLL. The table came from immunoSEQ multiplex PCR; TCRdb's copy has only in-frame clones and leaves some out. The sample lists more than 300,000 clones; about 80% were seen once. The sequencing used PBMCs, collected before ibrutinib treatment. The receptor set was obtained from a human donor with chronic lymphocytic leukemia. CDR3s include the opening cysteine and the closing phenylalanine or tryptophan. A D gene is named only where the DNA matches it firmly. The size entry is marked missing in some rows and otherwise reads once, few, many or a size class.

few 14 TRBJ1-5 - TRBV28 CASNTGLGNQPQHF TGTGCCAGCAATACAGGGTTAGGAAATCAGCCCCAGCATTTT
- 16 TRBJ2-7 TRBD2 TRBV11-2 CASSLDPGLAAHEQYF TGTGCCAGCAGCTTAGACCCGGGACTAGCTGCGCACGAGCAGTACTTC
- 13 TRBJ1-2 - TRBV19 CASSLQERYGYTF TGTGCCAGTAGTCTCCAAGAGAGATATGGCTACACCTTC
- 11 TRBJ2-2 - TRBV10-2 CASEWTGELFF TGCGCCAGCGAATGGACCGGGGAGCTGTTTTTT
- 13 TRBJ2-3 - TRBV4-1 CASSRRRPDTQYF TGCGCCAGCAGCCGTCGCCGACCAGATACGCAGTATTTT
few 17 TRBJ2-3 TRBD1 TRBV2 CASSPSPGQGNTDTQYF TGTGCCAGCAGTCCAAGTCCGGGACAGGGGAACACAGATACGCAGTATTTT
- 13 TRBJ2-1 - TRBV30 CAWSANRVREQFF TGTGCCTGGAGTGCTAACAGGGTACGAGAGCAGTTCTTC
- 15 TRBJ2-7 - TRBV6-5 CASKPGPHLSYEQYF TGTGCCAGTAAACCGGGCCCTCATTTATCCTACGAGCAGTACTTC
few 15 TRBJ2-7 - TRBV27 CASSRLDPGSYEQYF TGTGCCAGCAGCCGCCTGGACCCAGGCTCCTACGAGCAGTACTTC
once 15 TRBJ1-1 - TRBV5-1 CASSLVAEMNTEAFF TGCGCCAGCAGCTTGGTGGCAGAGATGAACACTGAAGCTTTCTTT
- 15 TRBJ2-4 TRBD1 TRBV2 CASSDGTGGLNIQYF TGTGCCAGCAGTGACGGGACAGGGGGCCTAAACATTCAGTACTTC
- 12 TRBJ2-7 TRBD1 TRBV29-1 CSVEDRNYEQYF TGCAGCGTTGAGGACAGGAACTACGAGCAGTACTTC
- 17 TRBJ2-1 - TRBV7-8 CASSLAAVVGGYNEQFF TGTGCCAGCAGCTTAGCGGCCGTCGTAGGCGGTTACAATGAGCAGTTCTTC
- 13 TRBJ2-3 TRBD1 TRBV19 CASSAGTADTQYF TGTGCCAGTAGTGCTGGGACAGCCGATACGCAGTATTTT
- 14 TRBJ1-1 - TRBV9 CASSPTERDTEAFF TGTGCCAGCAGCCCGACCGAACGGGACACTGAAGCTTTCTTT
- 15 TRBJ2-1 TRBD2 TRBV28 CASSFTSGPYNEQFF TGTGCCAGCAGTTTCACTAGCGGCCCCTACAATGAGCAGTTCTTC
- 14 TRBJ1-2 - TRBV10-3 CAIIQDLDSYGYTF TGTGCCATCATCCAGGACCTTGATAGCTATGGCTACACCTTC
- 13 TRBJ1-2 - TRBV5-6 CASSQTGDYGYTF TGTGCCAGCAGCCAGACAGGCGACTATGGCTACACCTTC
- 14 TRBJ2-7 - TRBV5-1 CASSYRTPRAEQYF TGCGCCAGCAGCTACCGGACCCCCCGGGCCGAGCAGTACTTC
- 17 TRBJ1-1 TRBD1 TRBV9 CASSVGGTGLYLTEAFF TGTGCCAGCAGCGTAGGTGGGACAGGGTTATATCTTACTGAAGCTTTCTTT
few 11 TRBJ1-1 - TRBV28 CASSPHTEAFF TGTGCCAGCAGTCCGCACACTGAAGCTTTCTTT
few 15 TRBJ2-1 TRBD2 TRBV18 CASQADPSGTDEQFF TGTGCCAGCCAAGCTGATCCAAGCGGGACCGATGAGCAGTTCTTC
- 17 TRBJ2-7 TRBD2 TRBV4-1 CASSPWLASGSLSEQYF TGCGCCAGCAGCCCGTGGTTGGCTAGCGGGAGCCTAAGCGAGCAGTACTTC
- 14 TRBJ2-3 TRBD2 TRBV7-8 CASSPGAGTDTQYF TGTGCCAGCAGCCCCGGAGCGGGAACAGATACGCAGTATTTT
once 17 TRBJ2-5 TRBD2 TRBV7-6 CASSPRLAGGGGETQYF TGTGCCAGCAGCCCAAGACTAGCGGGAGGGGGAGGGGAGACCCAGTACTTC
- 15 TRBJ2-7 TRBD2 TRBV6-4 CASSVLAGGLYEQYF TGTGCCAGCAGTGTGCTAGCGGGAGGTTTATACGAGCAGTACTTC
- 15 TRBJ2-7 TRBD1 TRBV30 CAWTTGTVVPYEQYF TGTGCCTGGACTACCGGGACAGTTGTTCCATACGAGCAGTACTTC
- 14 TRBJ1-1 - TRBV4-3 CASSRGHKWTEAFF TGCGCCAGCAGCCGTGGACATAAGTGGACTGAAGCTTTCTTT
- 19 TRBJ1-5 TRBD1 TRBV9 CASSSGGGGTGSSNQPQHF TGTGCCAGCAGCTCAGGAGGAGGAGGGACAGGGAGTAGCAATCAGCCCCAGCATTTT
- 11 TRBJ2-1 - TRBV5-1 CASSFVNEQFF TGCGCCAGCAGCTTCGTCAATGAGCAGTTCTTC
- 14 TRBJ1-1 - TRBV30 CAWSVGIQNTEAFF TGTGCCTGGAGTGTAGGGATTCAGAACACTGAAGCTTTCTTT
- 15 TRBJ2-1 TRBD2 TRBV7-6 CASSLGLASGYEQFF TGTGCCAGCAGCTTAGGACTAGCTTCGGGGTATGAGCAGTTCTTC
- 13 TRBJ2-1 - TRBV18 CASSPADYNEQFF TGTGCCAGCTCACCGGCTGATTACAATGAGCAGTTCTTC
once 13 TRBJ1-2 - TRBV7-2 CASTTGTNYGYTF TGTGCCAGCACCACAGGGACCAACTATGGCTACACCTTC